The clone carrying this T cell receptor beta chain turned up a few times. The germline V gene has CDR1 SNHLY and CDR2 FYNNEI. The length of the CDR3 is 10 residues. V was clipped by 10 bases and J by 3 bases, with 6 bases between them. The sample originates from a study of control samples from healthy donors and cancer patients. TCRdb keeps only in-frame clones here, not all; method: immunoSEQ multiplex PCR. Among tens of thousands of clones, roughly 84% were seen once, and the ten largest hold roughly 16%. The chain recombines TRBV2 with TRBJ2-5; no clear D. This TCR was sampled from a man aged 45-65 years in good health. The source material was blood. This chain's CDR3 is CAIHKETQYF. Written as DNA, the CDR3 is TGTGCCATTCATAAAGAGACCCAGTACTTC. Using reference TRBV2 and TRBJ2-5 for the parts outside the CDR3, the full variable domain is EPEVTQTPSHQVTQMGQEVILRCVPISNHLYFYWYRQILGQKVEFLVSFYNNEISEKSEIFDDQFSVERPDGSNFTLKIRSTKLEDSAMYFCAIHKETQYFGPGTRLLVL.